Described below is a single T cell receptor beta chain sequence and its context. Clinical histories supplied by participants themselves formed the basis of cohort assignment. This specimen belongs to a study of blood T cell repertoires in COVID-19. TCRdb keeps only in-frame clones here, not all; method: immunoSEQ multiplex PCR. This table has some 300,000 clones, roughly 90% appearing once. Sequencing input: PBMCs or T cells enriched from blood (not recorded which). The source is a woman aged 25 to 39 who had recovered from COVID-19.

The CDR3 spells CASSQVQGGSYGYTF. The CDR3 nucleotides are TGTGCCAGCAGCCAAGTTCAGGGTGGAAGCTATGGCTACACCTTC. The chain combines TRBV3-1 (or the pseudogene TRBV3-2) with TRBJ1-2; TRBD1 might be the D (5 bases). The CDR3 covers 15 residues. V was pared by 1 base and J by 4 bases, with 13 bases between. In germline, CDR1 is LGHDT, CDR2 YNNKEL (reference sequence).